Following are 16 T cell receptor beta chains from one sample sequenced in a study of T cell changes during pregnancy in multiple sclerosis. Profiling relied on immunoSEQ multiplex PCR, and the TCRdb table lists in-frame clones only, not all of them. The data hold about 100,000 clones, with 85% to 95% observed a single time. Sequencing used peripheral blood, obtained in the first trimester of pregnancy. These receptors all come from a female donor with multiple sclerosis, enrolled in a pregnancy study.

The V call is TRBV6-1, the J call TRBJ1-2, with 10 bases lining up with TRBD1. Germline-derived CDR1 and CDR2 are MNHNS and SASEGT. V lost 6 bases, J lost 4 bases, and 5 bases stayed unmatched. This CDR3 is built from 14 residues. For the CDR3, the DNA is TGTGCCAGCAGGGCAGACAGGGGGCTCTATGGCTACACCTTC. Translation gives CASRADRGLYGYTF.

The rearrangement links TRBV5-4 to TRBJ1-5; perhaps TRBD1 as D (6 bases). CDR1 and CDR2 (germline): SGHNT, YYREEE (reference sequence). CDR3 length equals 13 residues. The V gene lost 10 bases and the J gene lost 5 bases, with 16 bases spanning the gap. This CDR3 is CASSKQGYQPQHF. CDR3 bases: TGTGCCTCTTCTAAACAGGGTTATCAGCCCCAGCATTTT.

This clone appeared once. This chain links TRBV5-1 with TRBJ2-2; TRBD1 matches at 7 bases. This CDR3 region has 14 residues. The V and J ends lost 0 bases and 6 bases, in that order; junction bases with no gene match: 2. Germline loops: CDR1 SGHRS, CDR2 YFSETQ. This CDR3 is CASSLEDRAGELFF. CDR3 nucleotides: TGCGCCAGCAGCTTGGAAGACAGGGCCGGGGAGCTGTTTTTT.

This chain links TRBV2 with TRBJ1-1; 7 bases align to TRBD1. CDR1 and CDR2 from the germline V gene are SNHLY and FYNNEI. V trimming: 6 bases; J trimming: 3 bases; junction bases outside the gene matches: 10. The CDR3 is 15 residues long. CDR3 sequence: CASRVDRVSDTEAFF. The DNA for the CDR3 is TGTGCCAGCAGGGTCGACAGGGTTTCCGACACTGAAGCTTTCTTT.

The chain is built from TRBV7-9 and TRBJ2-3; 7 bases align to TRBD2. This CDR3 has 15 residues. Trimming at V came to 7 bases and at J to 6 bases, leaving 13 bases not matched to a gene. CDR1 and CDR2 (germline): SEHNR, FQNEAQ (reference sequence). CDR3 in DNA: TGTGCCAGCAACCGAGCGGAGGGAGGGGTGGATACGCAGTATTTT. Its translation is CASNRAEGGVDTQYF.

J is TRBJ2-7 and V is TRBV23-1; the D gene is possibly TRBD2 (5 bases). TRBV23-1 is assigned to the ORF class and has an uncertain function. The CDR3 covers 15 residues. Trimming took 6 bases from V and 0 from J, leaving 15 bases between them. This CDR3 reads CASSLGRGNSYEQYF. CDR3 DNA: TGCGCCAGCAGCCTCGGACGAGGGAACTCCTACGAGCAGTACTTC.

The chain joins TRBV9 to TRBJ2-1; 8 bases agree with TRBD2. The CDR3 totals 17 residues. Per germline, CDR1 SGDLS and CDR2 YYNGEE. V lost 4 bases to trimming and J lost 0 bases; unmatched junction nucleotides: 9. The CDR3 sequence: CASSPLGGTSSYNEQFF. CDR3 DNA sequence: TGTGCCAGCAGCCCTCTGGGGGGGACTAGCTCCTACAATGAGCAGTTCTTC.

The rearrangement links TRBV6-1 to TRBJ2-3; 14 bases agree with TRBD2. V lost 4 bases to trimming and J lost 0 bases; unmatched junction nucleotides: 6. This CDR3 is 18 amino acids long. Germline V CDR1 and CDR2: MNHNS, SASEGT. This CDR3 is CASSGAGLAGDSTDTQYF. Written as DNA, the CDR3 is TGTGCCAGCAGTGGAGCGGGACTAGCGGGAGATAGCACAGATACGCAGTATTTT.

This chain connects TRBV13 to TRBJ2-7; 7 nucleotides match TRBD1. The CDR3 runs 14 residues. Germline CDR1 and CDR2: PRHDT and FYEKMQ (reference sequence). J gave up 2 bases and V 5 bases, and 6 bases lay outside the gene matches. The CDR3 sequence is CASSPGTVTYEQYF. The CDR3 nucleotides are TGTGCCAGCAGCCCGGGGACAGTTACCTACGAGCAGTACTTC.

The J gene is TRBJ1-5, the V gene TRBV6-1, with TRBD1 as a possible D gene (6 bases). Per germline, CDR1 MNHNS and CDR2 SASEGT. This CDR3 contains 16 residues. The germline V and J ends were trimmed by 1 base and 3 bases, with 13 bases remaining between them. The DNA of the CDR3 is TGTGCCAGCAGTGAAGTTTACAGGGATCTCAATCAGCCCCAGCATTTT. Protein product: CASSEVYRDLNQPQHF.

The chain carries TRBV5-1 and TRBJ2-2, with 7 bases matching TRBD2. Germline lookup yields CDR1 SGHRS and CDR2 YFSETQ. The CDR3 is 17 residues long. The trim removed 3 bases at V and 0 bases at J, leaving 8 bases unmatched. CDR3 amino acids: CASSSSGGPANTGELFF. As DNA, the CDR3 is TGCGCCAGCAGCTCCTCGGGGGGACCCGCGAACACCGGGGAGCTGTTTTTT.

This chain joins TRBV19 and TRBJ2-7; TRBD2 might be the D (6 bases). The CDR3 spans 14 residues. Trimming pared 1 base from V and 2 bases from J, leaving 9 bases between. Germline V gene data show CDR1 as LNHDA and CDR2 as SQIVND (reference sequence). Here the CDR3 DNA reads TGTGCCAGTAGTATAGTAGGAGGGACCTACGAGCAGTACTTC. Amino acid sequence: CASSIVGGTYEQYF.

This chain joins TRBV7-2 and TRBJ2-3; TRBD2 matches 13 bases. Germline CDR1 is SGHTA and CDR2 is FQGNSA. There are 17 residues in the CDR3. J was trimmed by 3 bases and V by 5 bases; bases with no gene match: 8. The CDR3 sequence is CASSRRTSGSLTDTQYF. The CDR3 bases are TGTGCCAGCAGCCGAAGGACTAGCGGGAGCTTAACAGATACGCAGTATTTT.

The J gene is TRBJ1-5, the V gene TRBV7-8; 9 bases match TRBD1. J was trimmed by 2 bases and V by 2 bases; bases with no gene match: 7. The CDR3 spans 17 residues. Germline V CDR1 and CDR2: SGHVS, FQNEAQ. CDR3 bases: TGTGCCAGCAGCTTATATCGGACAGGGGTCGGCAATCAGCCCCAGCATTTT. Amino acids: CASSLYRTGVGNQPQHF.

The genes are TRBV19 and TRBJ2-2; D is perhaps TRBD1 (6 bases). CDR3 size: 15 residues. Germline V gene sequence: CDR1 LNHDA, CDR2 SQIVND (reference sequence). V lost 3 bases, J lost 5 bases, and 13 bases lay in between. CDR3 protein: CASSISAGVTGELFF. CDR3 coding DNA: TGTGCCAGTAGTATCTCGGCAGGGGTGACCGGGGAGCTGTTTTTT.

This chain uses TRBV5-1 with TRBJ2-7; possible D gene TRBD2, 6 bases. V was clipped by 4 bases and J by 12 bases, with 23 bases between them. The CDR3 covers 14 residues. Germline values: CDR1 SGHRS, CDR2 YFSETQ. Here the CDR3 reads CASSPAEGFVRLYF. Written as DNA, the CDR3 is TGCGCCAGCAGCCCCGCGGAGGGTTTCGTCCGGCTGTACTTC.